A single sample is the source of the 27 T cell receptor beta chains below, sequenced in a study of cytomegalovirus exposure and HLA in healthy donors. The PCR had 60 Vbeta and 13 Jbeta primers. Profiled with immunoSEQ multiplex PCR; TCRdb holds only in-frame clones, not every one. The data show approximately 150,000 clones, approximately 80% seen once. What was sequenced was PBMCs. The source is a woman aged 18-29 years in good health and CMV-seropositive.

This sequence joins TRBV29-1 and TRBJ2-7, with 9 bases identical to TRBD1. Unmatched junction bases numbered 5, after V lost 6 bases and J lost 2 bases. Germline V gives CDR1 SQVTM, CDR2 ANQGSEA. This CDR3 has 13 amino acids. For the CDR3, the DNA is TGCAGCGTGGGGGACAGGGAGGCCTACGAGCAGTACTTC. Its translation: CSVGDREAYEQYF.

This chain connects TRBV5-6 to TRBJ1-2; 7 bases are a match to TRBD1. CDR3 length: 14 residues. Losses at the gene ends were 0 bases for V and 8 bases for J; bases not matched to a gene: 7. The V gene's germline CDR1 is SGHDT and CDR2 YYEEEE. This chain's CDR3 is CASSLGQGPIGYTF. Here the CDR3 DNA reads TGTGCCAGCAGCTTGGGACAGGGACCCATAGGCTACACCTTC.

This chain links TRBV9 with TRBJ2-5, with 10 bases lining up with TRBD2. V lost 4 bases and J lost 2; bases outside the gene matches: 5. The CDR3 has 15 residues. Per germline, CDR1 SGDLS and CDR2 YYNGEE. CDR3 in amino acids: CASSSQAGGQETQYF. Here the CDR3 DNA reads TGTGCCAGCAGCTCCCAAGCGGGGGGGCAAGAGACCCAGTACTTC.

The chain is built from TRBV12-5 and TRBJ1-6; 8 bases map to TRBD1. J gave up 0 bases and V 0 bases, and 10 bases lay outside the gene matches. The CDR3 is 20 residues long. Per germline, CDR1 LGHNT and CDR2 FRNRAP. This CDR3 is CASGLVLAGGPFSYNSPLHF. CDR3 nucleotide sequence: TGTGCTAGTGGTTTGGTATTGGCAGGGGGCCCGTTCTCCTATAATTCACCCCTCCACTTT.

This clone was seen only once. The chain links TRBV5-5 to TRBJ1-1, with D hard to call. This CDR3 region has 12 residues. The V end lost 0 bases, the J end lost 5 bases, and 5 bases lay between the germline ends. From germline, CDR1 is SGHKS and CDR2 YYEKEE (reference sequence). The CDR3 sequence is CASSLVLTEAFF. In nucleotides, the CDR3 is TGTGCCAGCAGCTTGGTTCTGACTGAAGCTTTCTTT. The full variable domain, completed using reference TRBV5-5 and TRBJ1-1, is DAGVTQSPTHLIKTRGQQVTLRCSPISGHKSVSWYQQVLGQGPQFIFQYYEKEERGRGNFPDRFSARQFPNYSSELNVNALLLGDSALYLCASSLVLTEAFFGQGTRLTVV.

The chain recombines TRBV4-1 with TRBJ2-1; 7 bases match TRBD2. Per the germline V gene, CDR1 is MGHRA and CDR2 is YSYEKL. After removal of 3 bases from V and 3 bases from J, the junction contained 8 bases not matched to a gene. The CDR3 has 16 amino acids. The CDR3 is CASSQLGLSGYNEQFF. The CDR3 region has the DNA TGCGCCAGCAGCCAGTTGGGACTATCGGGCTACAATGAGCAGTTCTTC.

The DNA of the CDR3 is TGTGCCAGCAGGGGAGGAGGGTTTAACCCAGGGACCCAGTACTTC. This gives the protein CASRGGGFNPGTQYF. V and J are TRBV6-1 and TRBJ2-5, with D possibly matching TRBD2 (6 bases). This CDR3 is 15 amino acids long. V was shortened by 6 bases and J by 7 bases, with 21 bases between the two germline ends. CDR1 is MNHNS, CDR2 SASEGT, per germline.

The chain has TRBV6-1 and TRBJ1-2, with D possibly being TRBD1 (6 bases). The CDR3 totals 13 residues. The germline V and J ends were trimmed by 5 bases and 7 bases, with 14 bases remaining between them. Germline CDR1 MNHNS, CDR2 SASEGT. CDR3 loop: CASSTQGLGGYTF. CDR3 bases: TGTGCCAGCAGTACACAGGGCCTTGGTGGCTACACCTTC.

The chain recombines TRBV2 with TRBJ2-1, with TRBD2 matching over 10 bases. This CDR3 has 14 residues. The V and J ends lost 4 bases and 14 bases, in that order; junction bases with no gene match: 11. In germline, CDR1 is SNHLY, CDR2 FYNNEI. The CDR3 nucleotides read TGTGCCAGCAGTGGTAGTAGCGGGGGGCGGGTAAAGTTCTTC. Its translation is CASSGSSGGRVKFF.

This chain links TRBV5-1 with TRBJ1-2; tentatively, D is TRBD1 (6 bases). Trimming removed 5 bases at V and 2 bases at J, with 13 bases between. This CDR3 contains 14 residues. Per the germline V gene, CDR1 is SGHRS and CDR2 is YFSETQ. The CDR3 DNA reads as TGCGCCAGCAGGTCGGACAGTTCGAACTATGGCTACACCTTC. It codes for CASRSDSSNYGYTF.

The chain carries TRBV10-3 and TRBJ1-6; 11 bases map to TRBD1. This CDR3 contains 16 residues. Trimming took 2 bases from V and 9 from J; bases not matched to a gene: 6. The germline V gene encodes CDR1 ENHRY and CDR2 SYGVKD. CDR3 coding DNA: TGTGCCATCAGTGAGGGGGTGGGACAGGGGGTTTCACCCCTCCACTTT. Translated: CAISEGVGQGVSPLHF.

The table lists this clone with many counts. The genes are TRBV5-1 and TRBJ1-2, with D maybe TRBD1 (6 bases). Germline V gives CDR1 SGHRS, CDR2 YFSETQ. This CDR3 has 14 amino acids. V was pared by 1 base and J by 7 bases, with 14 bases between. CDR3 protein: CASSLPLRGTGYTF. The DNA of the CDR3 is TGCGCCAGCAGCTTGCCGCTGAGGGGGACTGGCTACACCTTC.

V and J are TRBV7-2 and TRBJ2-1, with TRBD2 matching over 7 bases. J gave up 6 bases and V 1 base, and 6 bases lay outside the gene matches. CDR3 length: 15 residues. Per germline, CDR1 SGHTA and CDR2 FQGNSA. DNA of the CDR3: TGTGCCAGCAGCTTAGAGGGACTATTCAGCAATGAGCAGTTCTTC. The encoded protein is CASSLEGLFSNEQFF.

Remarks on this clone: Other DNA sequences in this sample translate to the same CDR3. J is TRBJ2-1 and V is TRBV6-4; 14 bases agree with TRBD2. V lost 4 bases, J lost 7 bases, and 0 bases stayed unmatched. CDR1 MRHNA and CDR2 SNTAGT come from the germline V gene. The CDR3 consists of 14 residues. In nucleotides, the CDR3 is TGTGCCAGCAGTGGGACTAGCGGGGGGAATGAGCAGTTCTTC. This gives the protein CASSGTSGGNEQFF.

The genes are TRBV30 and TRBJ2-3, with 11 nucleotides matching TRBD2. The CDR3 totals 15 residues. V shed 4 bases, J shed 1 base, and the junction held 4 bases outside the gene matches. Germline lookup yields CDR1 GTSNPN and CDR2 SVGIG (reference sequence). CDR3: CAWTLTSGGTDTQYF. The DNA for the CDR3 is TGTGCCTGGACCTTGACTAGCGGGGGCACAGATACGCAGTATTTT.

This clone showed up just once. The genes are TRBV19 and TRBJ1-6; D not resolved. Trimming removed 5 bases from V and 0 bases from J, with 5 bases in between. The germline CDR1 and CDR2 sequences are LNHDA and SQIVND (reference sequence). The CDR3 runs 14 residues. This chain's CDR3 is CASSLSSYNSPLHF. The CDR3 DNA follows: TGTGCCAGTAGTTTGAGCTCCTATAATTCACCCCTCCACTTT.

The chain couples TRBV5-1 to TRBJ2-1, with 8 nucleotides matching TRBD2. The junction had 9 bases not matched to a gene; V was cut back by 4 bases and J by 9 bases. This CDR3 is built from 14 residues. The germline CDR1 and CDR2 sequences are SGHRS and YFSETQ. DNA of the CDR3: TGCGCCAGCAGCCCGGACGGGGGGGCAGCTGAGCAGTTCTTC. Its protein product is CASSPDGGAAEQFF.

This clone was found a few times. CDR3 sequence reads: CASSDSGTGADTQYF. Written as DNA, the CDR3 is TGTGCCAGCAGTGACTCCGGGACAGGGGCAGATACGCAGTATTTT. The chain employs TRBV6-4 and TRBJ2-3, with 10 bases fitting TRBD1. Trimming removed 0 bases from V and 4 bases from J; junction bases left unmatched: 1. The CDR3 runs to 15 residues. CDR1 is MRHNA, CDR2 SNTAGT, per germline.

This clone was seen only once. The V gene is TRBV7-9, the J gene TRBJ1-6; perhaps TRBD1 as D (5 bases). This CDR3 contains 14 residues. The V end was cut by 3 bases, the J end by 8 bases, with 11 bases between. Germline V gene data show CDR1 as SEHNR and CDR2 as FQNEAQ (reference sequence). DNA for the CDR3: TGTGCCAGCAGCTTTCAGGGAGGGGATTCACCCCTCCACTTT. It yields the protein CASSFQGGDSPLHF.

The rearrangement uses TRBV5-6 and TRBJ1-6; the D gene is possibly TRBD1 (5 bases). V was cut by 7 bases and J by 7 bases, with 12 bases left in between. Germline loops: CDR1 SGHDT, CDR2 YYEEEE. The CDR3 has 13 residues. The CDR3 is CASGKTANSPLHF. CDR3 in DNA: TGTGCCAGCGGGAAGACAGCCAATTCACCCCTCCACTTT.

The chain uses TRBV2 and TRBJ2-7, with 8 nucleotides matching TRBD1. The CDR3 length is 13 residues. V lost 6 bases to trimming and J lost 6 bases; unmatched junction nucleotides: 7. Per germline, CDR1 SNHLY and CDR2 FYNNEI. The DNA of the CDR3 is TGTGCCAGCAGATACCAGGGGGCGGGCGAGCAGTACTTC. Its translation is CASRYQGAGEQYF.

V gene TRBV25-1 combines with J gene TRBJ2-5; tentatively, D is TRBD2 (7 bases). Per germline, CDR1 MGHDK and CDR2 SYGVNS. Trimming stripped 4 bases from V and 4 bases from J, with 13 bases between. The CDR3 has 14 residues. The CDR3 loop reads CASSGGGFSETQYF. CDR3 bases: TGTGCCAGCAGTGGGGGGGGCTTTTCAGAGACCCAGTACTTC.

This clone was recorded once. This chain connects TRBV4-1 to TRBJ1-1, with D possibly being TRBD1 (5 bases). CDR3 length: 16 residues. V dropped 0 bases and J dropped 1 base, with 12 bases sitting between them. Germline CDR1 reads MGHRA; CDR2 reads YSYEKL. CDR3 amino acids: CASSQEKGLGNTEAFF. CDR3 nucleotides: TGCGCCAGCAGCCAAGAAAAGGGACTCGGGAACACTGAAGCTTTCTTT.

The chain joins TRBV2 to TRBJ1-2, with 7 bases fitting TRBD1. Germline values: CDR1 SNHLY, CDR2 FYNNEI. The CDR3 is 13 amino acids. The CDR3, as DNA: TGTGCTGGGGGGACAGCGTCTAACTATGGCTACACCTTC. This codes for CAGGTASNYGYTF. Based on the CDR3 plus reference TRBV2 and TRBJ1-2, the full variable domain is EPEVTQTPSHQVTQMGQEVILRCVPISNHLYFYWYRQILGQKVEFLVSFYNNEISEKSEIFDDQFSVERPDGSNFTLKIRSTKLEDSAMYFCAGGTASNYGYTFGSGTRLTVV.

The chain carries TRBV5-1 and TRBJ1-1; D call uncertain. Germline CDR1 reads SGHRS; CDR2 reads YFSETQ. The V end was cut by 7 bases, the J end by 1 base, with 14 bases between. The CDR3 runs to 14 residues. Written as DNA, the CDR3 is TGCGCCAGCGGCCGGGTAGGTACGAACACTGAAGCTTTCTTT. Its protein is CASGRVGTNTEAFF. The full variable domain, rest sourced from reference TRBV5-1 and TRBJ1-1, is KAGVTQTPRYLIKTRGQQVTLSCSPISGHRSVSWYQQTPGQGLQFLFEYFSETQRNKGNFPGRFSGRQFSNSRSEMNVSTLELGDSALYLCASGRVGTNTEAFFGQGTRLTVV.

The V gene is TRBV7-8, the J gene TRBJ1-1, with D unclear. Looked up from germline, CDR1 is SGHVS and CDR2 is FQNEAQ. The length of the CDR3 is 15 residues. Trimming took off 6 bases at V and 0 bases at J, with 14 bases between the two ends. CDR3 region: CASSPITGVNTEAFF. The CDR3, as DNA: TGTGCCAGCAGTCCGATTACGGGAGTGAACACTGAAGCTTTCTTT. Full variable domain (rest looked up from reference TRBV7-8 and TRBJ1-1): GAGVSQSPRYKVAKRGQDVALRCDPISGHVSLFWYQQALGQGPEFLTYFQNEAQLDKSGLPSDRFFAERPEGSVSTLKIQRTQQEDSAVYLCASSPITGVNTEAFFGQGTRLTVV.

The chain has TRBV5-1 and TRBJ2-7; tentatively, D is TRBD1 (6 bases). Trimming shortened V by 0 bases and J by 3 bases, and 7 bases separated the two germline ends. Looked up from germline, CDR1 is SGHRS and CDR2 is YFSETQ. CDR3 length: 13 residues. The CDR3 bases are TGCGCCAGCAGCTTGGGGGGACACTACGAGCAGTACTTC. It translates to CASSLGGHYEQYF.